The T cell receptor (beta chain) under discussion was sequenced for a study of CD8 T cells in Susac syndrome. RNA was extracted with the RNeasy kit, and a quantity of about 0.45 to 1 ug was reverse transcribed using random hexamers. TCRdb re-called the immunoSEQ multiplex PCR reads with MiXCR, one entry per CDR3 protein. The sample yields some 110,000 distinct CDR3 sequences, approximately 93% seen once. The CDR3 is 16 amino acids. V was pared by 5 bases and J by 0 bases, with 14 bases between. Germline CDR1 SEHNR, CDR2 FQNEAQ (reference sequence). The sequence derives from a human donor with multiple sclerosis. The genes are TRBV7-9 and TRBJ1-3; D not certain. Input material: CD4+ T cells from PBMCs. CDR3 in DNA: TGTGCCAGCAGCCACGTTGGGCGGGGCTCTGGAAACACCATATATTTT. Residues: CASSHVGRGSGNTIYF.